The sequence of this T cell receptor (beta chain) was determined in a study of cytomegalovirus exposure and HLA in healthy donors. 60 Vbeta and 13 Jbeta primers were used in PCR. Measured with immunoSEQ multiplex PCR; TCRdb has only the in-frame clones, and not every one. The sample lists about 200,000 clones, about 81% occurring once. Germline V gives CDR1 LNHDA, CDR2 SQIVND (reference sequence). This CDR3 is 15 amino acids long. V lost 3 bases, J lost 2 bases, and 11 bases lay in between. About this clone: What it binds is not known.

Findings and caveats of the study: TCR beta V- and J-gene trimming was later associated with a missense DCLRE1C variant.

This chain joins TRBV19 and TRBJ1-5; TRBD1 might be the D (6 bases). This TCR came from a woman aged 45-59 years in good health and CMV-seropositive. Sequences were obtained from PBMCs. The CDR3 sequence is CASSIPRGGNQPQHF. The CDR3 region has the DNA TGTGCCAGTAGTATCCCCAGGGGTGGCAATCAGCCCCAGCATTTT.